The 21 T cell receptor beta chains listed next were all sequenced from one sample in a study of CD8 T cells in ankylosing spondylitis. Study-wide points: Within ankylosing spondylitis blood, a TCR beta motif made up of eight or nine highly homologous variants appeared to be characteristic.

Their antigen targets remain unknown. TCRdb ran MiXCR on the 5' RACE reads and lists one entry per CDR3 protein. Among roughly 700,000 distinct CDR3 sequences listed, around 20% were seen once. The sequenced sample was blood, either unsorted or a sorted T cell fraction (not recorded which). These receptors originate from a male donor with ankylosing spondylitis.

Here the CDR3 DNA reads TGTGCCAGCAGCGTCGGATCCGACCCCTATGGCTACACCTTC. Residues: CASSVGSDPYGYTF. V is TRBV7-9 and J is TRBJ1-2, with no clear D. Germline assignment: CDR1 SEHNR and CDR2 FQNEAQ (reference sequence). Trimming took 5 bases from V and 4 from J, leaving 14 bases between them. This CDR3 region has 14 residues.

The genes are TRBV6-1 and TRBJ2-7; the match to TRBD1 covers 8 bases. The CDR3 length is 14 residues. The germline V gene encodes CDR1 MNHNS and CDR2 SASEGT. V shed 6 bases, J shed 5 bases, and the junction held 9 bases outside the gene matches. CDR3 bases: TGTGCCAGCAGCCCCGGACAGGGTTCTGACGAGCAGTACTTC. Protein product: CASSPGQGSDEQYF.

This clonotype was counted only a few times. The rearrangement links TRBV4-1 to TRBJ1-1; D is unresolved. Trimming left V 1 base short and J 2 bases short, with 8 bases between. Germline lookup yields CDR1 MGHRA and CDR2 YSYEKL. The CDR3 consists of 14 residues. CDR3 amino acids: CASSQGPPNTEAFF. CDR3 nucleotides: TGCGCCAGCAGCCAAGGTCCCCCCAACACTGAAGCTTTCTTT.

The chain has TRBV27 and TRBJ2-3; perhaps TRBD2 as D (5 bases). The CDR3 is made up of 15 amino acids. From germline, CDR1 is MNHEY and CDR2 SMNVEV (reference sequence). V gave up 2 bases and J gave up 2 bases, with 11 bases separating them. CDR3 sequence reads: CASSLKLEVTDTQYF. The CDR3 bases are TGTGCCAGCAGTTTAAAACTAGAGGTCACAGATACGCAGTATTTT.

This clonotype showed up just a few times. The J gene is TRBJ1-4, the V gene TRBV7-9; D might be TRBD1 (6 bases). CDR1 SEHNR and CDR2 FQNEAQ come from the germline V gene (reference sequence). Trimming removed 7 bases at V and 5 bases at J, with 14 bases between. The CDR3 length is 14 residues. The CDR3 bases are TGTGCCAGCACCTCGACAGGACTGAATGAAAAACTGTTTTTT. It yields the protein CASTSTGLNEKLFF. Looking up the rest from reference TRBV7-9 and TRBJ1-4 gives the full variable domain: DTGVSQNPRHKITKRGQNVTFRCDPISEHNRLYWYRQTLGQGPEFLTYFQNEAQLEKSRLLSDRFSAERPKGSFSTLEIQRTEQGDSAMYLCASTSTGLNEKLFFGSGTQLSVL.

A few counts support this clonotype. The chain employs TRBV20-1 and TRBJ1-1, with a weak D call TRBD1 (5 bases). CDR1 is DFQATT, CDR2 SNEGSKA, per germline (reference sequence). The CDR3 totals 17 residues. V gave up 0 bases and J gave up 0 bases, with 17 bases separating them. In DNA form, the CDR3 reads TGCAGTGCTAGAGATTTAAGAAGGGGCAGCATGAACACTGAAGCTTTCTTT. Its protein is CSARDLRRGSMNTEAFF.

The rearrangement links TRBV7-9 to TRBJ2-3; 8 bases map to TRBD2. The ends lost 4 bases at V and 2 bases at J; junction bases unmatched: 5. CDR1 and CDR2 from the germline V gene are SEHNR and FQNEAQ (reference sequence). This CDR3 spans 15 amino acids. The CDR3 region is CASSSPSGYTDTQYF. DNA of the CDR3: TGTGCCAGCAGCTCCCCTAGCGGGTACACAGATACGCAGTATTTT.

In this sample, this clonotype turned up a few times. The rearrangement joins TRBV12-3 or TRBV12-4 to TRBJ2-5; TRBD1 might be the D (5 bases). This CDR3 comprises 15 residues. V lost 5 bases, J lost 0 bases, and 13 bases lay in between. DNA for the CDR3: TGTGCCAGCAGTCCCCTCCTGACAGACCAAGAGACCCAGTACTTC. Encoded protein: CASSPLLTDQETQYF.

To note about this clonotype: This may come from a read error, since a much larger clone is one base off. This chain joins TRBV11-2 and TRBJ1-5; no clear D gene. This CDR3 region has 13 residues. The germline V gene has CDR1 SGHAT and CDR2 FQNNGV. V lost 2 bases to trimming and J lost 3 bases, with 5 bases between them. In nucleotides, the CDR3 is TGTGCCAGCAGCTTACAGGCCAATCAGCCCCAGCATTTT. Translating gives CASSLQANQPQHF.

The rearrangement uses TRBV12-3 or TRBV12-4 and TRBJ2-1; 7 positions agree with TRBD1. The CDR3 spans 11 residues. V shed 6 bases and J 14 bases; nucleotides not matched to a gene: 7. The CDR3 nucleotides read TGTGCCAGCAGACACCGGGACAGCAAGTTCTTC. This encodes CASRHRDSKFF.

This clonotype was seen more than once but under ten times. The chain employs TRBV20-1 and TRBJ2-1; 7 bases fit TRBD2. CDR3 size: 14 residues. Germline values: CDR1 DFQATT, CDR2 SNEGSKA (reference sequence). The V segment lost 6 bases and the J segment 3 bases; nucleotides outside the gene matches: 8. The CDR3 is CSADVGGSYNEQFF. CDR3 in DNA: TGCAGTGCAGACGTGGGCGGGAGCTACAATGAGCAGTTCTTC.

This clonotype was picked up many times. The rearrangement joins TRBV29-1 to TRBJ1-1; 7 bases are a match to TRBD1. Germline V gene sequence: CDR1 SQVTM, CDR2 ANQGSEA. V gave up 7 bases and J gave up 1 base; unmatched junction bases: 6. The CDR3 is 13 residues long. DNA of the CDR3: TGCAGCGCCCAGCGGGACAGGAACACTGAAGCTTTCTTT. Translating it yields CSAQRDRNTEAFF. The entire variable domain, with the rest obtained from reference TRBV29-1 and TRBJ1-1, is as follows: SAVISQKPSRDICQRGTSLTIQCQVDSQVTMMFWYRQQPGQSLTLIATANQGSEATYESGFVIDKFPISRPNLTFSTLTVSNMSPEDSSIYLCSAQRDRNTEAFFGQGTRLTVV.

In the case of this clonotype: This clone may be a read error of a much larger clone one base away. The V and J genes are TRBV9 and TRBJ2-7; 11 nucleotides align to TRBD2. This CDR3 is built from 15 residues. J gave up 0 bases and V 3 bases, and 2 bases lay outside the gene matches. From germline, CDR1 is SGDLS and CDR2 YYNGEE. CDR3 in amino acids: CASSGGLADSYEQYF. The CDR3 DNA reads TGTGCCAGCAGCGGGGGACTAGCGGACTCCTACGAGCAGTACTTC.

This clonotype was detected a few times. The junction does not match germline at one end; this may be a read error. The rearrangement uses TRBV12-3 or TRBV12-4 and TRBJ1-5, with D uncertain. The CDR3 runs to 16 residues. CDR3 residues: CASSLVQVSSNQPQHF. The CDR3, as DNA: TGTGCCAGCAGTTTAGTTCAAGTCAGTTCCAATCAACCCCAGCATTTT.

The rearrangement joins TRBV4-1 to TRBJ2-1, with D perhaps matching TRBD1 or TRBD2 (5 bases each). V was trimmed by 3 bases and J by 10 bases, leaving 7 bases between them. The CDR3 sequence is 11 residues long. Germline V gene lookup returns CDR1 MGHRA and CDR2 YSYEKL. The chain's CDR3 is CASSHGAEQFF. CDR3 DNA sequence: TGCGCCAGCAGCCACGGGGCGGAGCAGTTCTTC.

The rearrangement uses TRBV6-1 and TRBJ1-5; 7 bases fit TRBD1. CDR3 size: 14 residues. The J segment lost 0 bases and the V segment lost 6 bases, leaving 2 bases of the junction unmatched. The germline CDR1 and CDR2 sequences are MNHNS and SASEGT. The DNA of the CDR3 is TGTGCCAGCAGAGGGACAGATAGCAATCAGCCCCAGCATTTT. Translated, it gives CASRGTDSNQPQHF.

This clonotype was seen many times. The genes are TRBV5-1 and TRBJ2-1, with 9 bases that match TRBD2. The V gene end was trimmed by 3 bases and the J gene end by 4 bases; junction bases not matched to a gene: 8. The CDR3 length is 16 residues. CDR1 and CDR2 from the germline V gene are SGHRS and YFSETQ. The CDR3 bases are TGCGCCAGCAGCTCACCTAGCGGGACATCTTACAATGAGCAGTTCTTC. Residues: CASSSPSGTSYNEQFF.

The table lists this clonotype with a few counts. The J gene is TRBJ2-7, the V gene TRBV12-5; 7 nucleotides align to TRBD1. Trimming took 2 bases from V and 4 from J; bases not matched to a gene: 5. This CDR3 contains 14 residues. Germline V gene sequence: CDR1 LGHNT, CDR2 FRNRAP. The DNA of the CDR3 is TGTGCTAGTGGTTTGCACAGGGGCCAGTACGAGCAGTACTTC. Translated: CASGLHRGQYEQYF.

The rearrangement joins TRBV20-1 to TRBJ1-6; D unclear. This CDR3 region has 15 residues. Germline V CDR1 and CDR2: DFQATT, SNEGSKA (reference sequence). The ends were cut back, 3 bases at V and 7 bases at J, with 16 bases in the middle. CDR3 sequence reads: CSASEPHIGNSPLHF. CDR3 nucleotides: TGCAGTGCTAGTGAACCACATATAGGAAATTCACCCCTCCACTTT.

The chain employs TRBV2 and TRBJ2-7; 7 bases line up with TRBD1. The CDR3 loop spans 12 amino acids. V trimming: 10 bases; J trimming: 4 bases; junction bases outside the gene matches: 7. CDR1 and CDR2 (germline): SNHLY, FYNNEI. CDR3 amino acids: CAILTGMYEQYF. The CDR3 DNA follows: TGTGCCATCCTGACAGGGATGTACGAGCAGTACTTC.

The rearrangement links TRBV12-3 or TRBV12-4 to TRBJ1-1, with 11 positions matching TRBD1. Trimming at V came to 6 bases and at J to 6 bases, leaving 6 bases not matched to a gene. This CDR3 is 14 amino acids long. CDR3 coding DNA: TGTGCCAGCAGCCCGGGACAGGGGGACCCTGAAGCTTTCTTT. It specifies CASSPGQGDPEAFF.